The text below deals with one TCR beta chain. Its antigen is still unknown. The CDR3 is made up of 17 amino acids. Germline values: CDR1 GTSNPN, CDR2 SVGIG (reference sequence). Between the trimmed V and J ends, which lost 0 bases and 2 bases, there was a span of 17 bases. The data are from a study of radiotherapy plus CTLA-4 blockade in lung cancer. At the level of the study: Among all patients, 15% to 20% showed objective responses, while roughly 34% had disease control.

Clones were sequenced by immunoSEQ multiplex PCR, and TCRdb holds only the in-frame ones, with some missing. This table holds roughly 120,000 clones, over 65% found once. The study's findings and limits: Researchers report tumor-derived TCR clones expanding in blood after radiotherapy plus ipilimumab. Response, reportedly, was best predicted by interferon-beta along with early blood T cell clone dynamics.

This chain joins TRBV30 and TRBJ1-5; D unresolved. The clonotype was recovered from a human donor with non-small cell lung cancer that progressed on radiotherapy plus ipilimumab. Some clones in this sample may be carry-over from other donors' samples. This material consisted of peripheral blood, taken from a patient treated with radiotherapy plus ipilimumab. The CDR3 DNA reads TGTGCCTGGAGTGTAGAGGGTGGCCTAGGTGGCAATCAGCCCCAGCATTTT. Translation gives CAWSVEGGLGGNQPQHF.